The 3 T cell receptor beta chains below come from one sample, sequenced in a study of blood T cell repertoires in COVID-19. TCRdb's table, derived via immunoSEQ multiplex PCR, lists solely in-frame clones and lacks some. The table shows 300,000 to 400,000 clones, with 75% to 85% occurring only once. The material sequenced was peripheral blood. All receptors come from a human donor in a cohort sampled during active COVID-19.

J is TRBJ1-4 and V is TRBV18; D is undetermined. The length of the CDR3 is 14 residues. V gave up 3 bases and J gave up 8 bases, with 13 bases separating them. Germline V gene lookup returns CDR1 KGHSH and CDR2 LQKENI. The CDR3 here is CASSPRVLKEKLFF. For the CDR3, the DNA is TGTGCCAGCTCACCGAGGGTTCTCAAGGAAAAACTGTTTTTT.

This sequence joins TRBV20-1 and TRBJ2-3; D call uncertain. CDR3 length equals 11 residues. Germline V CDR1 and CDR2: DFQATT, SNEGSKA (reference sequence). V shed 6 bases and J shed 4 bases, with 8 bases lying between them. In nucleotides, the CDR3 is TGCAGTGCAAATCCAGCAGATACGCAGTATTTT. This codes for CSANPADTQYF.

The rearrangement uses TRBV30 and TRBJ1-3, with TRBD1 as a possible D gene (5 bases). Per the germline V gene, CDR1 is GTSNPN and CDR2 is SVGIG (reference sequence). The CDR3 has 11 amino acids. CDR3: CAQGGGNTIYF. The CDR3 nucleotides are TGTGCTCAGGGAGGAGGAAACACCATATATTTT.